What follows are 27 T cell receptor beta chains derived from one specimen sequenced in a study of monozygotic twins with inflammatory bowel disease (dated by TCRdb to between 2018 and 2021). Library preparation was by 5' RACE. Sequencing instrument: Illumina HiSeq 2500. After TCRdb reprocessed the reads, each CDR3 protein sequence was kept as one row, without DNA. This sample's listing comprises hundreds of thousands of distinct CDR3 sequences. The top ten clonotypes cover approximately 5.4% of the sample. The material sequenced was blood. Receptors originate from a human donor with ulcerative colitis or Crohn's disease, or a healthy co-twin of an affected twin (not recorded which).

V gene TRBV18 combines with J gene TRBJ2-6; TCRdb reports TRBD1, a call that lacks DNA to check it against. This CDR3 has 17 amino acids. Germline lookup yields CDR1 KGHSH and CDR2 LQKENI. The CDR3: CASSPRTDTSGANVLTF. Filled out from reference TRBV18 and TRBJ2-6, the complete variable domain reads NAGVMQNPRHLVRRRGQEARLRCSPMKGHSHVYWYRQLPEEGLKFMVYLQKENIIDESGMPKERFSAEFPKEGPSILRIQQVVRGDSAAYFCASSPRTDTSGANVLTFGAGSRLTVL.

The chain joins TRBV29-1 to TRBJ2-7; TCRdb's D call, TRBD2, is unchecked because there is no DNA. The length of the CDR3 is 12 residues. Germline lookup yields CDR1 SQVTM and CDR2 ANQGSEA. The CDR3 is CSVEDRGREQYF.

The chain joins TRBV7-3 to TRBJ2-3; the TCRdb call, TRBD1, lacks DNA for checking. The CDR3 length is 15 residues. Germline V CDR1 and CDR2: SGHTA, FQGTGA. This chain's CDR3 is CASSSSGLARDTQYF.

The genes are TRBV20-1 and TRBJ2-6. The CDR3 covers 12 residues. Per the germline V gene, CDR1 is DFQATT and CDR2 is SNEGSKA (reference sequence). The CDR3 loop reads CSAKAGANVLTF.

This chain links TRBV5-1 with TRBJ1-2; the D call from TCRdb, TRBD1, cannot be confirmed without DNA. This CDR3 comprises 14 residues. Germline V gene lookup returns CDR1 SGHRS and CDR2 YFSETQ. This CDR3 is CASSLLTGDHGYTF.

This rearrangement joins TRBV2 to TRBJ1-4; TCRdb proposes TRBD1, but this gene call is untestable without DNA. Germline V lookup: CDR1 SNHLY, CDR2 FYNNEI. The CDR3 spans 12 residues. CDR3 sequence reads: CASRTVNEKLFF.

The chain employs TRBV28 and TRBJ2-3. CDR3 length: 12 amino acids. Germline CDR1 is MDHEN and CDR2 is SYDVKM. The CDR3 spells CASSWTLDTQYF.

The chain carries TRBV12-3 or TRBV12-4 and TRBJ1-1. The CDR3 sequence is 14 residues long. This CDR3 reads CASRTQTTNGEAFF.

This sequence joins TRBV6-5 and TRBJ1-6; the D gene TCRdb calls, TRBD1, cannot be checked with no DNA. Germline loops: CDR1 MNHEY, CDR2 SVGAGI. This CDR3 region has 15 residues. CDR3: CASSYFDRNNSPLHF.

This chain links TRBV18 with TRBJ2-5; TCRdb reports TRBD1, a call that lacks DNA to check it against. CDR3 length: 15 amino acids. Germline loops: CDR1 KGHSH, CDR2 LQKENI. CDR3 protein: CASSPWDRPQETQYF. The whole variable domain, filled in from reference TRBV18 and TRBJ2-5, reads NAGVMQNPRHLVRRRGQEARLRCSPMKGHSHVYWYRQLPEEGLKFMVYLQKENIIDESGMPKERFSAEFPKEGPSILRIQQVVRGDSAAYFCASSPWDRPQETQYFGPGTRLLVL.

The V and J genes are TRBV4-1 and TRBJ2-7; TCRdb returns TRBD1, unconfirmable since there is no DNA. CDR3 length: 15 amino acids. The germline V gene encodes CDR1 MGHRA and CDR2 YSYEKL. CDR3 region: CASSQVSGAPYEQYF.

This chain joins TRBV9 and TRBJ1-5. Germline V gives CDR1 SGDLS, CDR2 YYNGEE. The CDR3 extends over 15 amino acids. This CDR3 reads CASSVTHGLDQPQHF.

This chain joins TRBV24-1 and TRBJ2-1; TCRdb outputs TRBD2, but without DNA this stays unchecked. The CDR3 has 16 residues. Germline CDR1 reads KGHDR; CDR2 reads SFDVKD. CDR3 sequence: CATSEGTSGGYNEQFF.

This chain connects TRBV24-1 to TRBJ1-2; TCRdb's D call, TRBD1, is unchecked because there is no DNA. The length of the CDR3 is 13 residues. Germline CDR1 reads KGHDR; CDR2 reads SFDVKD. The CDR3 reads CATSDLGAQGYTF.

The chain employs TRBV15 and TRBJ1-5. The CDR3 is 15 residues long. CDR1 and CDR2 from the germline V gene are LNHNV and YYDKDF (reference sequence). CDR3 sequence: CATSRDPGANQPQHF.

J is TRBJ2-7 and V is TRBV7-2; no DNA is available, so the TRBD2 call from TCRdb remains unchecked. The CDR3 covers 15 residues. Germline values: CDR1 SGHTA, CDR2 FQGNSA. The CDR3 spells CASSPTSGNSYEQYF.

J is TRBJ2-1 and V is TRBV12-3 or TRBV12-4; TCRdb's D call of TRBD2 is untestable without DNA. The length of the CDR3 is 12 residues. The CDR3 spells CASRLMGTPQFF.

The chain has TRBV6-1 and TRBJ2-7; TCRdb's D call, TRBD2, is unchecked because there is no DNA. Germline V gene data show CDR1 as MNHNS and CDR2 as SASEGT. The CDR3 covers 14 residues. CDR3 residues: CASSEAGLAPEQYF.

The gene calls are TRBV27 and TRBJ2-7; the TCRdb D gene call, TRBD1, has no DNA to confirm it. The CDR3 length is 12 residues. CDR1 is MNHEY and CDR2 is SMNVEV in the germline V gene (reference sequence). The CDR3: CASTGPLYEQYF.

V is TRBV7-2 and J is TRBJ2-3; TCRdb indicates TRBD2, and absent DNA this call remains unverified. Germline V gives CDR1 SGHTA, CDR2 FQGNSA. CDR3 size: 16 residues. The CDR3 loop is CASTPTSGGGTDTQYF.

The rearrangement joins TRBV20-1 to TRBJ2-1. The CDR3 runs to 14 residues. Germline loops: CDR1 DFQATT, CDR2 SNEGSKA (reference sequence). CDR3 amino acids: CSASKGRYFNEQFF.

V is TRBV9 and J is TRBJ2-6. The germline V gene encodes CDR1 SGDLS and CDR2 YYNGEE. There are 15 residues in the CDR3. The CDR3 reads CASSPTGAGANVLTF.

The chain is built from TRBV5-1 and TRBJ2-2; with no DNA, the TCRdb D assignment of TRBD1 cannot be verified. The CDR3 is made up of 15 amino acids. Germline V lookup: CDR1 SGHRS, CDR2 YFSETQ. CDR3: CASDSASGKTGELFF.

This sequence joins TRBV5-6 and TRBJ2-7; without DNA, the TCRdb call of TRBD1 cannot be checked. CDR3 size: 13 residues. Germline values: CDR1 SGHDT, CDR2 YYEEEE. CDR3 region: CASGRQGGNEQYF.

The chain is built from TRBV7-9 and TRBJ1-1; TCRdb indicates TRBD1, and absent DNA this call remains unverified. Germline loops: CDR1 SEHNR, CDR2 FQNEAQ (reference sequence). The CDR3 has 14 residues. The CDR3: CASSPGTKNTEAFF.

This sequence joins TRBV6-2 or TRBV6-3 and TRBJ2-2; with no DNA, the TCRdb D assignment of TRBD2 cannot be verified. Germline values: CDR1 MNHEY, CDR2 SVGEGT. CDR3 size: 16 residues. Here the CDR3 reads CASSYVTPLNTGELFF.

The CDR3 region is CASTPGLVFTDTQYF. The V and J genes are TRBV10-2 and TRBJ2-3; TCRdb returns TRBD2, unconfirmable since there is no DNA. The CDR3 has 15 amino acids. CDR1 WSHSY and CDR2 SAAADI come from the germline V gene.